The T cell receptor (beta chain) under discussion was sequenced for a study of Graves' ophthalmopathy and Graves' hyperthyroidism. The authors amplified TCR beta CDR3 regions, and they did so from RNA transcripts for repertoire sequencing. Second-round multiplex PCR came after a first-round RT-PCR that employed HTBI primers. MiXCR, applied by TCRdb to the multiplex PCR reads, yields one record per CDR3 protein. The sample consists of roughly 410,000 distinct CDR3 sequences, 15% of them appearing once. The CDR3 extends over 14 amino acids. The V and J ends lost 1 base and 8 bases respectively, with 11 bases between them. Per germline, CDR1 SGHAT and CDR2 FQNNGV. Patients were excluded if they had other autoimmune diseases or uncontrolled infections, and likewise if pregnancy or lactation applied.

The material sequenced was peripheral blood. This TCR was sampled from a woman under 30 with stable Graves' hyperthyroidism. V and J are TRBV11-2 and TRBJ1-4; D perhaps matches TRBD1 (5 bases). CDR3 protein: CASSLGGWGEKLFF. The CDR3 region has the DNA TGTGCCAGCAGCTTAGGAGGGTGGGGCGAAAAACTGTTTTTT.